This TCR beta chain was sequenced in a study of identical twins. Study-wide results and caveats: The authors noted that invariant MAIT and iNKT cells could partly confound zero-insertion analyses. Out-of-frame alpha sequences common to twins were enriched for low generation probability.

MiXCR, run by TCRdb on the 5' RACE reads, gives a single entry per CDR3 protein. The repertoire has 400,000 to 500,000 distinct CDR3 sequences, approximately 15% of them found once; the top ten carry approximately 0.9%. With respect to this clonotype: Its target is not known.

V lost 1 base to trimming and J lost 5 bases; unmatched junction nucleotides: 10. The CDR3 has 16 amino acids. The germline V gene encodes CDR1 SGHRS and CDR2 YFSETQ. The same data also contributed to another study, on yellow fever vaccine responses in identical twins.

The sample was CD4+ T cells sorted from blood. The V and J genes are TRBV5-1 and TRBJ2-3, with 7 bases aligning to TRBD1. The source is a woman between 18 and 30 years old in good health. The CDR3 DNA reads as TGCGCCAGCAGCTTGAATAGGGGGCGATTAGGAGATACGCAGTATTTT. Amino acid sequence: CASSLNRGRLGDTQYF.